A single sample gave rise to the 8 T cell receptor beta chains below, sequenced in a study of cytomegalovirus exposure and HLA in healthy donors. PCR was performed using 60 Vbeta and 13 Jbeta primers. Measured with immunoSEQ multiplex PCR; TCRdb has only the in-frame clones, and not every one. The table records some 77,000 clones, 80% of them present only once. The sample consisted of PBMCs. These receptor sequences come from a woman aged 45-59 years in good health and CMV-seropositive.

The chain couples TRBV6-5 to TRBJ2-1; perhaps TRBD2 as D (6 bases). The germline gives CDR1 MNHEY, CDR2 SVGAGI. The CDR3 sequence is 16 residues long. V was pared by 2 bases and J by 8 bases, with 19 bases between. Written as DNA, the CDR3 is TGTGCCAGCAGTTACAATCCTGGCGGGACCCTGGATGAGCAGTTCTTC. It codes for CASSYNPGGTLDEQFF.

This sequence joins TRBV19 and TRBJ1-1; possible D gene TRBD1, 5 bases. This CDR3 comprises 14 residues. Trimming cost V 7 bases and J 7 bases, with 19 bases left between them. CDR1 is LNHDA, CDR2 SQIVND, per germline (reference sequence). The CDR3 loop reads CASMETATHFEAFF. The CDR3 DNA reads as TGTGCCAGTATGGAGACAGCCACCCACTTTGAAGCTTTCTTT. The variable domain in full, completed from reference TRBV19 and TRBJ1-1, reads DGGITQSPKYLFRKEGQNVTLSCEQNLNHDAMYWYRQDPGQGLRLIYYSQIVNDFQKGDIAEGYSVSREKKESFPLTVTSAQKNPTAFYLCASMETATHFEAFFGQGTRLTVV.

This clone appeared once. CDR3 region: CASSLRGTNTGELFF. Written as DNA, the CDR3 is TGTGCCAGCAGTCTGCGGGGGACGAACACCGGGGAGCTGTTTTTT. This chain connects TRBV7-2 to TRBJ2-2; TRBD2 matches at 7 bases. The length of the CDR3 is 15 residues. The germline CDR1 and CDR2 sequences are SGHTA and FQGNSA. After removal of 6 bases from V and 0 bases from J, the junction contained 4 bases not matched to a gene.

This chain links TRBV13 with TRBJ1-4; 9 nucleotides match TRBD1. CDR1 is PRHDT and CDR2 is FYEKMQ in the germline V gene (reference sequence). The V segment lost 4 bases and the J segment 6 bases; nucleotides outside the gene matches: 6. This CDR3 has 15 residues. CDR3: CASSSRDREDEKLFF. The CDR3 nucleotides are TGTGCCAGCAGCTCCCGGGACAGGGAAGATGAAAAACTGTTTTTT.

This clone was recorded a few times. The chain recombines TRBV30 with TRBJ2-1; D is ambiguous. The CDR3 totals 12 residues. Germline V gene data show CDR1 as GTSNPN and CDR2 as SVGIG (reference sequence). Trimming shortened V by 5 bases and J by 5 bases, and 10 bases separated the two germline ends. CDR3 DNA: TGTGCCTGGCGGCGGATTAACAATGAGCAGTTCTTC. This gives the protein CAWRRINNEQFF.

The chain recombines TRBV27 with TRBJ2-1; the D gene is possibly TRBD1 (6 bases). V lost 5 bases to trimming and J lost 4 bases, with 12 bases between them. This CDR3 has 14 amino acids. Germline assignment: CDR1 MNHEY and CDR2 SMNVEV (reference sequence). CDR3 nucleotides: TGTGCCAGCAGTCCGGACAGCCATTACAATGAGCAGTTCTTC. Translating gives CASSPDSHYNEQFF.

The V gene is TRBV7-9, the J gene TRBJ2-7; TRBD2 is a possible D gene (6 bases). Germline CDR1 is SEHNR and CDR2 is FQNEAQ (reference sequence). CDR3 size: 13 residues. Deletions cut 0 bases from V and 7 bases from J, with 10 bases between. The CDR3 region is CASSLAGRGEQYV. DNA for the CDR3: TGTGCCAGCAGCTTAGCAGGCCGGGGGGAGCAGTACGTC.

This clone was recorded once. The chain has TRBV5-1 and TRBJ1-1, with D possibly TRBD1 on 5 matching bases. The CDR3 length is 15 residues. V was clipped by 4 bases and J by 4 bases, with 17 bases between them. Per germline, CDR1 SGHRS and CDR2 YFSETQ. The CDR3 protein is CASSGGLGGSTEAFF. CDR3 in DNA: TGCGCCAGCAGCGGCGGGCTTGGGGGGAGCACTGAAGCTTTCTTT.